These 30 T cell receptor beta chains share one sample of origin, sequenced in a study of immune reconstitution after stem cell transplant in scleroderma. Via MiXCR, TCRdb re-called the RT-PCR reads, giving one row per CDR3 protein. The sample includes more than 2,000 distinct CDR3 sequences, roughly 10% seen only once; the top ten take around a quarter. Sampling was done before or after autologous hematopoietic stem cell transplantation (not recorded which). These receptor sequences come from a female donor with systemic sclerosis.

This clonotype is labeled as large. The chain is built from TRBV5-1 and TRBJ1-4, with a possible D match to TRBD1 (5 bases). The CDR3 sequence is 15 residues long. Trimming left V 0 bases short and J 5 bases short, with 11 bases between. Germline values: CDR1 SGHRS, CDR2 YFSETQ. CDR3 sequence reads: CASSLAGTVNEKLFF. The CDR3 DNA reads TGCGCCAGCAGCTTGGCCGGGACTGTAAATGAAAAACTGTTTTTT.

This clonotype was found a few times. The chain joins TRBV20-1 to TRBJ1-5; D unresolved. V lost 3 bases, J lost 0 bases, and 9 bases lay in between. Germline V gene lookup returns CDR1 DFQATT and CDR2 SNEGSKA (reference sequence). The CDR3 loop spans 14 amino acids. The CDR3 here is CSASVSLSNQPQHF. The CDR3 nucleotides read TGCAGTGCTAGTGTCAGCCTTAGCAATCAGCCCCAGCATTTT.

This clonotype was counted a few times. The CDR3, as DNA: TGTGCCAGCAGCCAAGGGGACCCAGCCTTGGGGCAGTACTTC. It is translated as CASSQGDPALGQYF. The chain couples TRBV7-8 to TRBJ2-7, with D perhaps matching TRBD1 or TRBD2 (5 bases each). CDR1 is SGHVS, CDR2 FQNEAQ, per germline. The CDR3 has 14 amino acids. The V end lost 5 bases, the J end lost 9 bases, and 20 bases lay between the germline ends.

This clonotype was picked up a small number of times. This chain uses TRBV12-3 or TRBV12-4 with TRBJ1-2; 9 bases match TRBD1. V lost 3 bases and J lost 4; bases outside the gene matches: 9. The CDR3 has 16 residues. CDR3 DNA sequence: TGTGCCAGCAGTTTCTCGCCGGACAGGGGAGGCTATGGCTACACCTTC. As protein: CASSFSPDRGGYGYTF.

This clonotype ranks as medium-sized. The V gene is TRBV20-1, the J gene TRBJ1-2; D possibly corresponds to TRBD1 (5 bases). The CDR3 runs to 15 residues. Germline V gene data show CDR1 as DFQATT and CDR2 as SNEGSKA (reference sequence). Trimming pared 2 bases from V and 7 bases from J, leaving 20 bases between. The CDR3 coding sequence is TGCAGTGCTAGATCGGGCAGGGCCGAGGATGTTGGCTACACCTTC. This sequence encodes CSARSGRAEDVGYTF.

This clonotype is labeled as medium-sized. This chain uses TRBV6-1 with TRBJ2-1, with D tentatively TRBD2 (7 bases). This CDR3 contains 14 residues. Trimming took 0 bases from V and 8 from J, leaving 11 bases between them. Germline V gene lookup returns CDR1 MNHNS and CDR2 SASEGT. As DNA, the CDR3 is TGTGCCAGCAGTGAAGCGGGGGGGGGCGATGAGCAGTTCTTC. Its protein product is CASSEAGGGDEQFF.

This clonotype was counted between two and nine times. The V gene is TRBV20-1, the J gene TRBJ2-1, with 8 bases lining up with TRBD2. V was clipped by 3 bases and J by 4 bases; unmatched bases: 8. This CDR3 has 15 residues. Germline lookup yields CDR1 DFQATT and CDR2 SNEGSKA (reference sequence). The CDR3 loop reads CSASHGLAGYNEQFF. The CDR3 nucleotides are TGCAGTGCTAGCCACGGACTAGCTGGATACAATGAGCAGTTCTTC.

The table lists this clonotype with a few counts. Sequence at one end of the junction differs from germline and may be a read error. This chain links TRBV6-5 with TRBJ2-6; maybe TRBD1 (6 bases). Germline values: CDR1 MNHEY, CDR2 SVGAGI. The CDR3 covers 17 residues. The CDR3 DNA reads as TGTGCCAGCATTTACCAGGACAGCCAGAGCGGGGCCAACGTCCTGACTTTC. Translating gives CASIYQDSQSGANVLTF.

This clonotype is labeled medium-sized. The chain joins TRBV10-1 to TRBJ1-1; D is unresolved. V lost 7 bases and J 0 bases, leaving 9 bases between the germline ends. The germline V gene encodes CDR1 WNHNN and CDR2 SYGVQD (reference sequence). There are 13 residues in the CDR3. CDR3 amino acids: CASMGALNTEAFF. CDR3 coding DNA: TGCGCCAGCATGGGAGCACTGAACACTGAAGCTTTCTTT.

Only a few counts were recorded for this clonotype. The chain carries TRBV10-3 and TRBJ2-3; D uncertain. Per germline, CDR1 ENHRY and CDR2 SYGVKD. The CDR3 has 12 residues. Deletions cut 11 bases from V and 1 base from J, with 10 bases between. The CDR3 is CAPSRRTDTQYF. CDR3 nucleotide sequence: TGTGCCCCCAGTAGACGCACAGATACGCAGTATTTT.

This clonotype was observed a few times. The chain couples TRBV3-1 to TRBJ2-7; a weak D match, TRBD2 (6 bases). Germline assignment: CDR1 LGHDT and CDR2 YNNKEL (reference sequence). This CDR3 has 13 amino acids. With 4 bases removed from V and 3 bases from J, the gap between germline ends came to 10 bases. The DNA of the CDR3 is TGTGCCAGCAGCCGTCGGGGGAGCTACGAGCAGTACTTC. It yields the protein CASSRRGSYEQYF.

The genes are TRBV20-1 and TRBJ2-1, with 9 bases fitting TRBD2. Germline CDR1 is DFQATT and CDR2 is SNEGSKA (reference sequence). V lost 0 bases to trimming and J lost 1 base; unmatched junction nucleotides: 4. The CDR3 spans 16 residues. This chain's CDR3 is CSARDRLAVSYNEQFF. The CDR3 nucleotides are TGCAGTGCTAGAGACCGACTAGCGGTATCCTACAATGAGCAGTTCTTC.

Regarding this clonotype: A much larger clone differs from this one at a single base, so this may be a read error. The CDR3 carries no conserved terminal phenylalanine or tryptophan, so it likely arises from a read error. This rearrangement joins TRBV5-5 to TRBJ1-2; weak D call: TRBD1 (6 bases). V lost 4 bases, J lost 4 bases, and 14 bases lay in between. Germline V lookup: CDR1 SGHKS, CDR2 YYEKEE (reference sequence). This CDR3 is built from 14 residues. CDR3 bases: TGTGCCAGCAGCCCCGGACAGCGCCGCTATGGCTACACCGTC. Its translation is CASSPGQRRYGYTV.

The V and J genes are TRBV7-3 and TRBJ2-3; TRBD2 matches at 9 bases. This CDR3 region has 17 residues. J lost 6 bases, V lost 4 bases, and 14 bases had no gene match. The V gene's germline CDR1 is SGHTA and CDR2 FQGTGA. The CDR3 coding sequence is TGTGCCAGCAGCTCTACCCCCGGGACTAGCCCCTCGGATACGCAGTATTTT. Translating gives CASSSTPGTSPSDTQYF.

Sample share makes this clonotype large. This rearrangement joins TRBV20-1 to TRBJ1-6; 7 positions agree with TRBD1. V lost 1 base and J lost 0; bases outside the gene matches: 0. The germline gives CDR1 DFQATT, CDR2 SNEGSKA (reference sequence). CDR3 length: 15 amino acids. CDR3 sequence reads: CSARGDSSYNSPLHF. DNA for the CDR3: TGCAGTGCTAGAGGGGACAGCTCCTATAATTCACCCCTCCACTTT.

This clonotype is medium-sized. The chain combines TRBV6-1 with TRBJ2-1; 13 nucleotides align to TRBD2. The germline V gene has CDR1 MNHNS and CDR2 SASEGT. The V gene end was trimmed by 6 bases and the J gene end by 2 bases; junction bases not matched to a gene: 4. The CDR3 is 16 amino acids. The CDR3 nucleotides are TGTGCCAGCAGAACCGGACTAGCGGGGGCCTACAATGAGCAGTTCTTC. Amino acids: CASRTGLAGAYNEQFF.

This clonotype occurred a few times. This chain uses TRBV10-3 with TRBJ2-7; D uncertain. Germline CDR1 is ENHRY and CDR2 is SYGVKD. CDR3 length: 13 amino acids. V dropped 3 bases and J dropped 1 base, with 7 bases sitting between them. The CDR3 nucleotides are TGTGCCATCAGTGACGGTCAATCCTACGAGCAGTACTTC. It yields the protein CAISDGQSYEQYF.

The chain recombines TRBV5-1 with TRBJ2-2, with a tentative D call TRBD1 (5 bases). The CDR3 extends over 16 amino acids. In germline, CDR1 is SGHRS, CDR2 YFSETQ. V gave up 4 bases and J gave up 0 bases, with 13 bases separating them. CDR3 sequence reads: CASSGDTTANTGELFF. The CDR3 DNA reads TGCGCCAGCAGCGGGGATACGACAGCGAACACCGGGGAGCTGTTTTTT.

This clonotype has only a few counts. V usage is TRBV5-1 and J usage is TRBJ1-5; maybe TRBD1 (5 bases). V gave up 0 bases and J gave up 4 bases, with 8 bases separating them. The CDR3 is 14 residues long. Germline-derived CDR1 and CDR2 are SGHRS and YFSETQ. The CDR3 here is CASSLAGANQPQHF. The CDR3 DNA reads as TGCGCCAGCAGCTTGGCTGGGGCGAATCAGCCCCAGCATTTT.

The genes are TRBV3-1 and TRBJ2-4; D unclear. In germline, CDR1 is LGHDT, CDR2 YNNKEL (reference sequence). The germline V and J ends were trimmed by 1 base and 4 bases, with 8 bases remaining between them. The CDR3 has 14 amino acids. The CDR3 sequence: CASSQVPGKNIQYF. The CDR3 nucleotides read TGTGCCAGCAGCCAAGTACCAGGTAAAAACATTCAGTACTTC.

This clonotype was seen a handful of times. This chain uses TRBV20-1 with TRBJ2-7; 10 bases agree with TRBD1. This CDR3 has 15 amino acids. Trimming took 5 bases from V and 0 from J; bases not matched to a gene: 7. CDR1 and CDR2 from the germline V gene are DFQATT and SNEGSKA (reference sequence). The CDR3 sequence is CSALPGQGISYEQYF. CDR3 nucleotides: TGCAGTGCTCTACCGGGACAGGGGATCTCCTACGAGCAGTACTTC.

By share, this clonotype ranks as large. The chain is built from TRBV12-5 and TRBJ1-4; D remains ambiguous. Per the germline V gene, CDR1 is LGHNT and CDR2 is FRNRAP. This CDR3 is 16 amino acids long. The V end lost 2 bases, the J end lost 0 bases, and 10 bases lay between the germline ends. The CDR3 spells CASGLPNPATNEKLFF. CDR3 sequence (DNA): TGTGCTAGTGGTTTGCCGAACCCCGCAACTAATGAAAAACTGTTTTTT. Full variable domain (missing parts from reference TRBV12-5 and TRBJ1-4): DARVTQTPRHKVTEMGQEVTMRCQPILGHNTVFWYRQTMMQGLELLAYFRNRAPLDDSGMPKDRFSAEMPDATLATLKIQPSEPRDSAVYFCASGLPNPATNEKLFFGSGTQLSVL.

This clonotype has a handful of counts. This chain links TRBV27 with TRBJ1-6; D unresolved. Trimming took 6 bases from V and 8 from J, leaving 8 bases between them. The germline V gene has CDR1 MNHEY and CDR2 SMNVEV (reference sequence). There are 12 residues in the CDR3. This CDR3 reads CASRGSYSPLHF. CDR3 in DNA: TGTGCCAGCAGGGGCAGTTATTCACCCCTCCACTTT.

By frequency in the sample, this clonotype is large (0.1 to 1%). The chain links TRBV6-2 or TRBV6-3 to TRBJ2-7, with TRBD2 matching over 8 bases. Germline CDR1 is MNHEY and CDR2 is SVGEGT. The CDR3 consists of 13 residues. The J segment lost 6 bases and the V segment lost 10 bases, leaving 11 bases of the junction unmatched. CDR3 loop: CATTGGSAAEQYF. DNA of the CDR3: TGTGCCACAACGGGGGGGTCAGCTGCCGAGCAGTACTTC.

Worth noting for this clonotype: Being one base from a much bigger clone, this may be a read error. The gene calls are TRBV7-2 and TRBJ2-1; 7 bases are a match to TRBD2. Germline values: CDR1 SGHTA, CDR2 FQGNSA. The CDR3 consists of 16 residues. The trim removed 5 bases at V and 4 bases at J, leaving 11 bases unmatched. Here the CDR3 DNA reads TGTGCCAGCAGCCCAACCGGGACTACTGGATACAATGAGCAGTTCTTC. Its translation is CASSPTGTTGYNEQFF.

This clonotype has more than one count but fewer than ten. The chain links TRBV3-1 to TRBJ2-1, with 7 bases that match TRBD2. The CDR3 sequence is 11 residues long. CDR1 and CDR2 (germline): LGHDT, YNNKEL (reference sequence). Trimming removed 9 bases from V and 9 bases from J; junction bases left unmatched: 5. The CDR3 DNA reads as TGTGCCAGTCGCGGGGGAACTGAGCAGTTCTTC. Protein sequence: CASRGGTEQFF.

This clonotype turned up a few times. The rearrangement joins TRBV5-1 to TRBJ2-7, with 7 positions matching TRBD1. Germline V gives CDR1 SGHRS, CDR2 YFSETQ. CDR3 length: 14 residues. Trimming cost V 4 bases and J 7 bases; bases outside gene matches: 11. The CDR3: CASSPGQAVWEQYF. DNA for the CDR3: TGCGCCAGCAGCCCCGGACAGGCCGTTTGGGAGCAGTACTTC.

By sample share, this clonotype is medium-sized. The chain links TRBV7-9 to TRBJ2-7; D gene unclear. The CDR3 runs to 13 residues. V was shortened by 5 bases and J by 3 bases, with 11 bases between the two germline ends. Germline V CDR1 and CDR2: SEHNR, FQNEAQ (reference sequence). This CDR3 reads CASSPSGFYEQYF. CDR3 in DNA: TGTGCCAGCAGCCCCTCAGGCTTCTACGAGCAGTACTTC. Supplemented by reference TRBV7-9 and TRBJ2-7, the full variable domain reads DTGVSQNPRHKITKRGQNVTFRCDPISEHNRLYWYRQTLGQGPEFLTYFQNEAQLEKSRLLSDRFSAERPKGSFSTLEIQRTEQGDSAMYLCASSPSGFYEQYFGPGTRLTVT.

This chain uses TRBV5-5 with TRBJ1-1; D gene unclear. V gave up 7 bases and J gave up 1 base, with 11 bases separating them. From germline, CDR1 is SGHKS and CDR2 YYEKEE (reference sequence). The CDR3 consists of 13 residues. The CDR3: CASGIIGNTEAFF. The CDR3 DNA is TGTGCCAGCGGAATTATCGGGAACACTGAAGCTTTCTTT. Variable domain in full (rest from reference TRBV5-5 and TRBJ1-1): DAGVTQSPTHLIKTRGQQVTLRCSPISGHKSVSWYQQVLGQGPQFIFQYYEKEERGRGNFPDRFSARQFPNYSSELNVNALLLGDSALYLCASGIIGNTEAFFGQGTRLTVV.

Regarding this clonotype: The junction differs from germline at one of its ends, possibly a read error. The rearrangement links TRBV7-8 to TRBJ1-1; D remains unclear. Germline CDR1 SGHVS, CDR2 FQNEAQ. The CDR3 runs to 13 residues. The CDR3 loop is CASSLAGNTKAFF. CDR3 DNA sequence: TGTGCCAGCAGCTTAGCAGGGAACACTAAAGCTTTCTTT.